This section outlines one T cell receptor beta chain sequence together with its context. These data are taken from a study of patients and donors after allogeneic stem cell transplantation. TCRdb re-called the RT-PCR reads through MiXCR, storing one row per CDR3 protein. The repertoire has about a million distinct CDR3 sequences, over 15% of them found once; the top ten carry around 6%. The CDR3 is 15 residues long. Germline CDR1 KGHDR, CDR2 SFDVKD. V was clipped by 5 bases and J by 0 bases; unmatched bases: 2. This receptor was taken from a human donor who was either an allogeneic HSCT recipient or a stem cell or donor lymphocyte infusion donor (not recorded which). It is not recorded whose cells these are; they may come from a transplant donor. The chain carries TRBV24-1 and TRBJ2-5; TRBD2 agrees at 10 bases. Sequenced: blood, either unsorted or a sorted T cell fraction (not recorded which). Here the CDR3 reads CATSGAGGNQETQYF. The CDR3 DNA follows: TGTGCCACCAGTGGAGCGGGGGGGAACCAAGAGACCCAGTACTTC.